This is a list of T cell receptor beta chains from one sample in a study of T cell repertoires and HLA-DP antigens. Clones were read by immunoSEQ multiplex PCR, and TCRdb kept only the in-frame ones, dropping some. The data show about 89,000 clones, around nine tenths seen once. These receptors' targets are unknown. Sequencing was carried out using CD4+ T cells from PBMCs. These TCRs come from a man between 50 and 59 years old in good health and CMV-seronegative. CDR3s include the opening cysteine and the closing phenylalanine or tryptophan. A D gene is named only where the DNA matches it firmly. Clone size is stated in some rows and not others, as once, few, many or a class when expanded.

v_gene: TRBV7-8; abundance: .; d_gene: .; j_gene: TRBJ2-7; CDR3aa: CASSHRAFSPPPEQYF; CDR3nt: TGTGCCAGCAGCCACCGGGCCTTCTCGCCTCCCCCCGAGCAGTACTTC
v_gene: TRBV7-9; abundance: .; d_gene: .; j_gene: TRBJ2-3; CDR3aa: CASSLVSPGVADTQYF; CDR3nt: TGTGCCAGCAGCTTAGTGTCTCCGGGAGTGGCAGATACGCAGTATTTT
v_gene: TRBV19; abundance: .; d_gene: .; j_gene: TRBJ1-5; CDR3aa: CASGLTGHQPQHF; CDR3nt: TGTGCCAGTGGTCTGACAGGCCATCAGCCCCAGCATTTT
v_gene: TRBV5-1; abundance: .; d_gene: .; j_gene: TRBJ2-1; CDR3aa: CASSLEGSSYNEQFF; CDR3nt: TGCGCCAGCAGCTTGGAAGGGAGCTCCTACAATGAGCAGTTCTTC
v_gene: TRBV5-6; abundance: .; d_gene: TRBD1; j_gene: TRBJ2-3; CDR3aa: CASSWTGQGADTQYF; CDR3nt: TGTGCCAGCAGCTGGACGGGACAGGGGGCAGATACGCAGTATTTT
v_gene: TRBV5-1; abundance: .; d_gene: .; j_gene: TRBJ2-3; CDR3aa: CASSLFTRGGPDTQYF; CDR3nt: TGCGCCAGCAGCTTGTTTACCAGGGGGGGCCCAGATACGCAGTATTTT
v_gene: TRBV15; abundance: .; d_gene: .; j_gene: TRBJ2-2; CDR3aa: CATSQMGAGELFF; CDR3nt: TGTGCCACCAGCCAGATGGGGGCCGGGGAGCTGTTTTTT
v_gene: TRBV27; abundance: .; d_gene: .; j_gene: TRBJ1-4; CDR3aa: CASGRGDRPNEKLFF; CDR3nt: TGTGCCAGCGGGCGCGGGGACCGACCTAATGAAAAACTGTTTTTT
v_gene: TRBV9; abundance: .; d_gene: .; j_gene: TRBJ1-1; CDR3aa: CASSSQGLEAFF; CDR3nt: TGTGCCAGCAGCTCCCAGGGACTTGAAGCTTTCTTT
v_gene: TRBV6-5; abundance: once; d_gene: TRBD1; j_gene: TRBJ1-1; CDR3aa: CASSYQGADTEAFF; CDR3nt: TGTGCCAGCAGTTACCAGGGGGCCGACACTGAAGCTTTCTTT
v_gene: TRBV19; abundance: .; d_gene: .; j_gene: TRBJ1-5; CDR3aa: CASSRDISNQPQHF; CDR3nt: TGTGCCAGTAGCCGGGACATTAGCAATCAGCCCCAGCATTTT
v_gene: TRBV30; abundance: .; d_gene: .; j_gene: TRBJ2-4; CDR3aa: CAWSVQGINIQYF; CDR3nt: TGTGCCTGGAGTGTTCAGGGTATAAACATTCAGTACTTC
v_gene: TRBV18; abundance: .; d_gene: .; j_gene: TRBJ2-2; CDR3aa: CASSPVTGELFF; CDR3nt: TGTGCCAGCTCACCGGTGACCGGGGAGCTGTTTTTT
v_gene: TRBV19; abundance: .; d_gene: .; j_gene: TRBJ2-2; CDR3aa: CASSINAGGANTGELFF; CDR3nt: TGTGCCAGTAGTATTAATGCTGGAGGGGCGAACACCGGGGAGCTGTTTTTT
v_gene: TRBV19; abundance: .; d_gene: .; j_gene: TRBJ1-6; CDR3aa: CASGRTSSYNSPLHF; CDR3nt: TGTGCCAGTGGGCGGACGAGCTCCTATAATTCACCCCTCCACTTT
v_gene: TRBV11-3; abundance: once; d_gene: .; j_gene: TRBJ2-1; CDR3aa: CASRSGTKGDEQFF; CDR3nt: TGTGCCAGCAGGTCCGGGACAAAGGGCGATGAGCAGTTCTTC
v_gene: TRBV25-1; abundance: few; d_gene: TRBD2; j_gene: TRBJ2-2; CDR3aa: CASSESGRGGELFF; CDR3nt: TGTGCCAGCAGTGAATCTGGGAGGGGCGGGGAGCTGTTTTTT
v_gene: TRBV6-5; abundance: .; d_gene: TRBD1; j_gene: TRBJ1-1; CDR3aa: CASSTRDRGAEAFF; CDR3nt: TGTGCCAGCAGTACCCGGGACAGGGGCGCTGAAGCTTTCTTT
v_gene: TRBV10-3; abundance: few; d_gene: TRBD1; j_gene: TRBJ1-2; CDR3aa: CAIYDRGHGYTF; CDR3nt: TGTGCCATTTACGACAGGGGCCATGGCTACACCTTC
v_gene: TRBV2; abundance: .; d_gene: .; j_gene: TRBJ1-1; CDR3aa: CASSEGMNTEAFF; CDR3nt: TGTGCCAGCAGTGAGGGAATGAACACTGAAGCTTTCTTT
v_gene: TRBV18; abundance: once; d_gene: TRBD2; j_gene: TRBJ2-3; CDR3aa: CASSPLTPSGRIEDTQYF; CDR3nt: TGTGCCAGCTCACCACTTACACCTAGCGGACGAATTGAAGATACGCAGTATTTT
v_gene: TRBV10-3; abundance: .; d_gene: TRBD1; j_gene: TRBJ2-7; CDR3aa: CAISEPGQGGRKYF; CDR3nt: TGTGCCATCAGTGAGCCGGGACAGGGAGGAAGAAAGTACTTC
v_gene: TRBV27; abundance: once; d_gene: TRBD2; j_gene: TRBJ2-7; CDR3aa: CATKLAGLAYEQYF; CDR3nt: TGTGCCACCAAATTAGCGGGTTTAGCCTACGAGCAGTACTTC
v_gene: TRBV30; abundance: .; d_gene: .; j_gene: TRBJ1-1; CDR3aa: CAWSVQGNTEAFF; CDR3nt: TGTGCCTGGAGTGTACAGGGGAACACTGAAGCTTTCTTT
v_gene: TRBV7-2; abundance: .; d_gene: .; j_gene: TRBJ1-1; CDR3aa: CASSLFPGFGNTEAFF; CDR3nt: TGTGCCAGCAGCTTATTTCCCGGGTTTGGGAACACTGAAGCTTTCTTT
v_gene: TRBV19; abundance: .; d_gene: .; j_gene: TRBJ2-2; CDR3aa: CASSTQGGETGELFF; CDR3nt: TGTGCCAGTAGTACACAGGGAGGGGAAACCGGGGAGCTGTTTTTT
v_gene: TRBV14; abundance: few; d_gene: .; j_gene: TRBJ2-1; CDR3aa: CASSQDIRFEQFF; CDR3nt: TGTGCCAGCAGCCAAGATATTCGATTTGAGCAGTTCTTC
v_gene: TRBV5-1; abundance: many; d_gene: TRBD1; j_gene: TRBJ2-1; CDR3aa: CASSPEGGQVNNEQFF; CDR3nt: TGCGCCAGCAGCCCCGAGGGGGGACAGGTAAACAATGAGCAGTTCTTC
v_gene: TRBV6-6; abundance: .; d_gene: TRBD2; j_gene: TRBJ2-7; CDR3aa: CASSYSGTSGYEQYF; CDR3nt: TGTGCCAGCAGTTACTCAGGGACTAGCGGCTACGAGCAGTACTTC
v_gene: TRBV4-1; abundance: .; d_gene: TRBD2; j_gene: TRBJ2-1; CDR3aa: CASSQWTSGSSYNEQFF; CDR3nt: TGCGCCAGCAGCCAATGGACTAGCGGGAGCTCCTACAATGAGCAGTTCTTC
v_gene: TRBV18; abundance: .; d_gene: .; j_gene: TRBJ1-1; CDR3aa: CASSRGGNTEAFF; CDR3nt: TGTGCCAGCTCGCGAGGGGGGAACACTGAAGCTTTCTTT
v_gene: TRBV14; abundance: .; d_gene: .; j_gene: TRBJ2-3; CDR3aa: CASSLQGLAQYF; CDR3nt: TGTGCCAGCAGCCTGCAGGGGTTGGCGCAGTATTTT
v_gene: TRBV7-3; abundance: .; d_gene: TRBD2; j_gene: TRBJ2-1; CDR3aa: CASSLERGAYNEQFF; CDR3nt: TGTGCCAGCAGTTTAGAGCGGGGGGCATACAATGAGCAGTTCTTC
v_gene: TRBV27; abundance: .; d_gene: .; j_gene: TRBJ1-5; CDR3aa: CASSLRSAGQPQHF; CDR3nt: TGTGCCAGCAGTTTACGGTCAGCGGGCCAGCCCCAGCATTTT
v_gene: TRBV2; abundance: once; d_gene: .; j_gene: TRBJ1-2; CDR3aa: CASTPTSTGNYGYTF; CDR3nt: TGTGCCAGCACCCCAACCTCAACCGGGAACTATGGCTACACCTTC
v_gene: TRBV11-2; abundance: .; d_gene: TRBD2; j_gene: TRBJ2-7; CDR3aa: CASSTRGGDSYEQYF; CDR3nt: TGTGCCAGCAGCACACGCGGGGGGGACTCCTACGAGCAGTACTTC
v_gene: TRBV18; abundance: .; d_gene: .; j_gene: TRBJ1-1; CDR3aa: CASSRGIQGTEAFF; CDR3nt: TGTGCCAGCTCACGGGGGATACAGGGAACTGAAGCTTTCTTT
v_gene: TRBV4-3; abundance: once; d_gene: TRBD2; j_gene: TRBJ2-1; CDR3aa: CASSQEGLAVNEQFF; CDR3nt: TGCGCCAGCAGCCAAGAGGGACTAGCGGTCAATGAGCAGTTCTTC
v_gene: TRBV19; abundance: .; d_gene: TRBD2; j_gene: TRBJ2-1; CDR3aa: CASSMRSGGAEQFF; CDR3nt: TGTGCCAGTAGTATGCGTAGCGGGGGGGCCGAGCAGTTCTTC
v_gene: TRBV7-9; abundance: .; d_gene: .; j_gene: TRBJ1-1; CDR3aa: CASSLGGEAFF; CDR3nt: TGTGCCAGCAGCTTAGGCGGTGAAGCTTTCTTT
v_gene: TRBV7-2; abundance: .; d_gene: .; j_gene: TRBJ1-1; CDR3aa: CASSRDRSNTEAFF; CDR3nt: TGTGCCAGCAGCAGAGACAGGTCGAACACTGAAGCTTTCTTT
v_gene: TRBV19; abundance: .; d_gene: .; j_gene: TRBJ1-1; CDR3aa: CASNEGLNTEAFF; CDR3nt: TGTGCCAGTAATGAGGGACTGAACACTGAAGCTTTCTTT
v_gene: TRBV19; abundance: .; d_gene: .; j_gene: TRBJ2-7; CDR3aa: CASSKDSYEQYF; CDR3nt: TGTGCCAGTAGTAAGGACTCCTACGAGCAGTACTTC
v_gene: TRBV2; abundance: .; d_gene: .; j_gene: TRBJ1-2; CDR3aa: CASNRDKNYGYTF; CDR3nt: TGTGCCAGCAACCGTGACAAGAACTATGGCTACACCTTC
v_gene: TRBV4-2; abundance: .; d_gene: .; j_gene: TRBJ2-3; CDR3aa: CASRMHGGLSTDTQYF; CDR3nt: TGTGCCAGCAGGATGCATGGGGGCCTGAGCACAGATACGCAGTATTTT
v_gene: TRBV15; abundance: .; d_gene: .; j_gene: TRBJ1-6; CDR3aa: CATSRDGEVNSPLHF; CDR3nt: TGTGCCACCAGCAGAGACGGAGAGGTCAATTCACCCCTCCACTTT
v_gene: TRBV29-1; abundance: .; d_gene: .; j_gene: TRBJ2-2; CDR3aa: CSVREYAGELFF; CDR3nt: TGCAGCGTCAGAGAGTACGCCGGGGAGCTGTTTTTT
v_gene: TRBV18; abundance: .; d_gene: .; j_gene: TRBJ2-5; CDR3aa: CASSPDKVRGPQETQYF; CDR3nt: TGTGCCAGCTCACCAGACAAGGTGAGGGGTCCCCAAGAGACCCAGTACTTC
v_gene: TRBV2; abundance: .; d_gene: .; j_gene: TRBJ2-7; CDR3aa: CASSDLNGSYEQYF; CDR3nt: TGTGCCAGCAGTGATCTGAACGGCTCCTACGAGCAGTACTTC
v_gene: TRBV19; abundance: .; d_gene: TRBD2; j_gene: TRBJ2-1; CDR3aa: CASSNLAANYNEQFF; CDR3nt: TGTGCCAGTAGTAATCTAGCGGCGAACTACAATGAGCAGTTCTTC
v_gene: TRBV18; abundance: .; d_gene: TRBD1; j_gene: TRBJ1-1; CDR3aa: CASSPGGGLEAFF; CDR3nt: TGTGCCAGCTCCCCAGGGGGGGGGCTAGAAGCTTTCTTT
v_gene: TRBV19; abundance: .; d_gene: .; j_gene: TRBJ1-2; CDR3aa: CASSEGSNYGYTF; CDR3nt: TGTGCCAGTAGTGAGGGTTCTAACTATGGCTACACCTTC
v_gene: TRBV5-1; abundance: .; d_gene: .; j_gene: TRBJ2-5; CDR3aa: CASSIQAGVRETQYF; CDR3nt: TGCGCCAGCAGCATCCAAGCAGGGGTTCGTGAGACCCAGTACTTC
v_gene: TRBV5-4; abundance: .; d_gene: .; j_gene: TRBJ2-3; CDR3aa: CASSRDTSTDTQYF; CDR3nt: TGTGCCAGCAGCCGCGACACCAGCACAGATACGCAGTATTTT
v_gene: TRBV7-9; abundance: .; d_gene: .; j_gene: TRBJ2-1; CDR3aa: CASTLGRGYNEQFF; CDR3nt: TGTGCCAGCACCCTGGGGCGGGGTTACAATGAGCAGTTCTTC
v_gene: TRBV4-1; abundance: .; d_gene: .; j_gene: TRBJ2-2; CDR3aa: CASSQDSAANTGELFF; CDR3nt: TGCGCCAGCAGCCAAGATTCGGCAGCGAACACCGGGGAGCTGTTTTTT
v_gene: TRBV9; abundance: many; d_gene: .; j_gene: TRBJ1-2; CDR3aa: CASSVNRNGYTF; CDR3nt: TGTGCCAGCAGCGTAAACAGGAATGGCTACACCTTC
v_gene: TRBV5-1; abundance: once; d_gene: TRBD2; j_gene: TRBJ2-5; CDR3aa: CASSSGLAGVKETQYF; CDR3nt: TGCGCCAGCAGCTCCGGACTAGCGGGGGTAAAAGAGACCCAGTACTTC
v_gene: TRBV4-1; abundance: once; d_gene: TRBD1; j_gene: TRBJ1-4; CDR3aa: CASSPGTGAKEKLFF; CDR3nt: TGCGCCAGCAGCCCTGGGACAGGGGCGAAGGAAAAACTGTTTTTT
v_gene: TRBV6-4; abundance: .; d_gene: .; j_gene: TRBJ2-2; CDR3aa: CASSDEGQVNGELFF; CDR3nt: TGTGCCAGCAGTGACGAAGGGCAGGTAAACGGGGAGCTGTTTTTT